Each of the 9 T cell receptor beta chains below was sequenced from the same sample in a study of blood T cell repertoires in COVID-19. Method: immunoSEQ multiplex PCR; TCRdb's copy keeps in-frame clones and lacks some. The sample has about 64,000 clones, around 80% seen once. The sequencing sample was made of peripheral blood. The source is a man between 60 and 70 years old with COVID-19, enrolled during active disease.

V usage is TRBV6-4 and J usage is TRBJ2-1; 9 nucleotides match TRBD2. Trimming took 2 bases from V and 7 from J; bases not matched to a gene: 6. Germline CDR1 and CDR2: MRHNA and SNTAGT. The CDR3 covers 15 residues. This CDR3 reads CASSDGLAGTNEQFF. The DNA for the CDR3 is TGTGCCAGCAGTGACGGGCTAGCGGGAACGAATGAGCAGTTCTTC.

The V and J genes are TRBV20-1 and TRBJ2-1; D unresolved. V lost 3 bases and J lost 5, with 5 bases in between. Germline CDR1 reads DFQATT; CDR2 reads SNEGSKA (reference sequence). This CDR3 contains 11 residues. CDR3 sequence reads: CSARRDNEQFF. CDR3 coding DNA: TGCAGTGCTAGGCGTGACAATGAGCAGTTCTTC.

The chain couples TRBV2 to TRBJ1-5; TRBD1 might be the D (6 bases). CDR3 length equals 15 residues. V dropped 3 bases and J dropped 4 bases, with 13 bases sitting between them. Germline V gene data show CDR1 as SNHLY and CDR2 as FYNNEI. As DNA, the CDR3 is TGTGCCAGCAGTGAGAGGGACACAAAAAATCAGCCCCAGCATTTT. Translating gives CASSERDTKNQPQHF.

V and J are TRBV9 and TRBJ2-7; TRBD2 agrees at 9 bases. Germline CDR1 reads SGDLS; CDR2 reads YYNGEE. The CDR3 extends over 16 amino acids. With 3 bases clipped from V and 5 bases from J, the junction kept 12 bases outside the gene matches. The CDR3 nucleotides read TGTGCCAGCAGCGCCACGCTGACAGCGGGGGGAAACGAGCAGTACTTC. Translation: CASSATLTAGGNEQYF. Using reference TRBV9 and TRBJ2-7 for the parts outside the CDR3, the full variable domain is DSGVTQTPKHLITATGQRVTLRCSPRSGDLSVYWYQQSLDQGLQFLIQYYNGEERAKGNILERFSAQQFPDLHSELNLSSLELGDSALYFCASSATLTAGGNEQYFGPGTRLTVT.

V is TRBV30 and J is TRBJ2-2; 9 bases fit TRBD2. CDR3 length: 15 residues. Looked up from germline, CDR1 is GTSNPN and CDR2 is SVGIG (reference sequence). The V gene end was trimmed by 7 bases and the J gene end by 5 bases; junction bases not matched to a gene: 11. CDR3 coding DNA: TGTGCCTCGCGGCCGGGACTAGCCCAAACCGGGGAGCTGTTTTTT. Translation gives CASRPGLAQTGELFF.

The V gene is TRBV7-2, the J gene TRBJ2-3, with D tentatively TRBD2 (6 bases). V lost 5 bases and J 1 base, leaving 16 bases between the germline ends. CDR1 SGHTA and CDR2 FQGNSA come from the germline V gene. The CDR3 is 16 residues long. The CDR3 region has the DNA TGTGCCAGCAGCATCGCTAGCCAGCGGGGCACAGATACGCAGTATTTT. Translating gives CASSIASQRGTDTQYF.

This chain connects TRBV7-3 to TRBJ1-1; 7 bases are shared with TRBD1. This CDR3 has 14 residues. The junction had 5 bases not matched to a gene; V was cut back by 2 bases and J by 5 bases. Per the germline V gene, CDR1 is SGHTA and CDR2 is FQGTGA. The CDR3 sequence is CASSLLAGGTEAFF. The CDR3 DNA is TGTGCCAGCAGCTTATTGGCAGGGGGAACTGAAGCTTTCTTT.

The chain couples TRBV29-1 to TRBJ1-4, with no clear D. V was pared by 0 bases and J by 3 bases, with 11 bases between. The CDR3 extends over 15 amino acids. CDR1 and CDR2 from the germline V gene are SQVTM and ANQGSEA. CDR3 sequence: CSVEDEKWPNEKLFF. The CDR3 coding sequence is TGCAGCGTTGAAGATGAAAAGTGGCCTAATGAAAAACTGTTTTTT.

V usage is TRBV19 and J usage is TRBJ2-6; 9 nucleotides align to TRBD1. The CDR3 spans 17 residues. V shed 5 bases, J shed 3 bases, and the junction held 8 bases outside the gene matches. From germline, CDR1 is LNHDA and CDR2 SQIVND (reference sequence). The CDR3 here is CASSSDRGGVGANVLTF. The CDR3 DNA is TGTGCCAGTAGTTCTGACAGGGGGGGTGTTGGGGCCAACGTCCTGACTTTC.